Shown below are 22 T cell receptor beta chains from a single sample sequenced in a study of blood T cell repertoires in COVID-19. Profiling relied on immunoSEQ multiplex PCR, and the TCRdb table lists in-frame clones only, not all of them. The sample gives over 250,000 clones, about nine tenths of which show up once; about 2.7% is in the top ten. Sequenced sample: PBMCs or T cells enriched from blood (not recorded which). Source of these receptors: a woman aged 18-35 years who had recovered from COVID-19.

J is TRBJ2-1 and V is TRBV6-5, with 15 positions matching TRBD2. J was trimmed by 2 bases and V by 4 bases; bases with no gene match: 0. Germline V CDR1 and CDR2: MNHEY, SVGAGI. The length of the CDR3 is 16 residues. The CDR3 coding sequence is TGTGCCAGCAGTTGGACTAGCGGGAGGGCCTACAATGAGCAGTTCTTC. This translates into CASSWTSGRAYNEQFF.

This rearrangement joins TRBV10-1 to TRBJ1-1; the D gene is possibly TRBD1 (6 bases). From germline, CDR1 is WNHNN and CDR2 SYGVQD (reference sequence). Trimming took off 3 bases at V and 4 bases at J, with 15 bases between the two ends. The CDR3 loop spans 15 amino acids. CDR3 DNA: TGCGCCAGCAGTGAAACATCGACAGGTACCACTGAAGCTTTCTTT. It codes for CASSETSTGTTEAFF.

This chain joins TRBV6-4 and TRBJ2-3; D is perhaps TRBD2 (5 bases). The CDR3 is 15 residues long. Germline CDR1 reads MRHNA; CDR2 reads SNTAGT. V was pared by 3 bases and J by 5 bases, with 15 bases between. The CDR3: CASSDKTGSVDTQYF. In nucleotides, the CDR3 is TGTGCCAGCAGTGATAAGACGGGGAGTGTAGATACGCAGTATTTT.

The chain is built from TRBV15 and TRBJ2-1; no firm D call. Deletions cut 6 bases from V and 3 bases from J, with 12 bases between. This CDR3 is built from 14 residues. Germline CDR1 is LNHNV and CDR2 is YYDKDF (reference sequence). CDR3: CATSPQLNYNEQFF. In DNA form, the CDR3 reads TGTGCCACCAGTCCACAGTTGAACTACAATGAGCAGTTCTTC.

The chain combines TRBV6-1 with TRBJ2-6; 10 bases are a match to TRBD1. The length of the CDR3 is 18 residues. Trimming removed 2 bases from V and 2 bases from J; junction bases left unmatched: 6. Germline V gives CDR1 MNHNS, CDR2 SASEGT. This CDR3 reads CASSELRQGAAGANVLTF. In DNA, the CDR3 is TGTGCCAGCAGTGAACTCCGACAGGGGGCAGCTGGGGCCAACGTCCTGACTTTC.

The chain uses TRBV2 and TRBJ1-3; perhaps TRBD1 as D (5 bases). V was shortened by 6 bases and J by 1 base, with 13 bases between the two germline ends. This CDR3 contains 15 residues. Germline loops: CDR1 SNHLY, CDR2 FYNNEI. CDR3 amino acids: CASRPREASGNTIYF. CDR3 nucleotides: TGTGCCAGCAGGCCCAGGGAAGCGTCTGGAAACACCATATATTTT.

This chain joins TRBV28 and TRBJ1-5; D call uncertain. CDR1 MDHEN and CDR2 SYDVKM come from the germline V gene. The V and J ends lost 3 bases and 0 bases respectively, with 3 bases between them. The CDR3 runs to 13 residues. CDR3 DNA sequence: TGTGCCAGCAGTTTGAGTAGCAATCAGCCCCAGCATTTT. This encodes CASSLSSNQPQHF.

This clone was counted a single time. The chain carries TRBV7-8 and TRBJ2-2; 7 bases match TRBD1. In germline, CDR1 is SGHVS, CDR2 FQNEAQ. The CDR3 loop spans 14 amino acids. J gave up 8 bases and V 3 bases, and 6 bases lay outside the gene matches. CDR3 coding DNA: TGTGCCAGCAGCTTTGTACAGGGGAATGGGGAGCTGTTTTTT. Protein product: CASSFVQGNGELFF.

The gene calls are TRBV10-2 and TRBJ2-1, with D possibly TRBD2 on 6 matching bases. Germline lookup yields CDR1 WSHSY and CDR2 SAAADI. V was shortened by 7 bases and J by 0 bases, with 13 bases between the two germline ends. The CDR3 length is 15 residues. The CDR3: CASNLARSSYNEQFF. The CDR3 bases are TGCGCCAGCAACCTAGCGAGGAGCTCCTACAATGAGCAGTTCTTC.

This clone has more than one count but fewer than ten. The rearrangement links TRBV6-1 to TRBJ1-1, with TRBD1 as a possible D gene (5 bases). CDR1 MNHNS and CDR2 SASEGT come from the germline V gene. V gave up 0 bases and J gave up 3 bases, with 23 bases separating them. The CDR3 is 19 amino acids. The CDR3 region is CASSEARVWAAWGDTEAFF. CDR3 nucleotide sequence: TGTGCCAGCAGTGAAGCGAGAGTGTGGGCAGCTTGGGGCGACACTGAAGCTTTCTTT.

This chain joins TRBV20-1 and TRBJ1-2; 8 nucleotides agree with TRBD1. With V trimmed by 3 bases and J by 4 bases, 22 bases remained unmatched. The CDR3 is 19 amino acids. The germline gives CDR1 DFQATT, CDR2 SNEGSKA (reference sequence). Here the CDR3 DNA reads TGCAGTGCTAGTCTCTACTTCTCTCTTTCGGGACAGGAAAGCTATGGCTACACCTTC. It encodes CSASLYFSLSGQESYGYTF.

CDR3: CATSDSTGPGGEKLFF. The DNA for the CDR3 is TGTGCCACCAGTGATTCGACAGGCCCTGGGGGTGAAAAACTGTTTTTT. The chain couples TRBV24-1 to TRBJ1-4; D is possibly TRBD1 (6 bases). The V gene lost 2 bases and the J gene lost 7 bases, with 16 bases spanning the gap. Germline values: CDR1 KGHDR, CDR2 SFDVKD. There are 16 residues in the CDR3.

The chain has TRBV18 and TRBJ1-4, with 7 bases lining up with TRBD1. Per the germline V gene, CDR1 is KGHSH and CDR2 is LQKENI. The CDR3 contains 15 residues. With V trimmed by 4 bases and J by 8 bases, 10 bases remained unmatched. Written as DNA, the CDR3 is TGTGCCAGCTCACGCCGGGACAGAGGAGGCGAAAAACTGTTTTTT. The encoded protein is CASSRRDRGGEKLFF.

This chain joins TRBV9 and TRBJ1-6; TRBD1 agrees at 10 bases. The V segment lost 4 bases and the J segment 8 bases; nucleotides outside the gene matches: 9. Per the germline V gene, CDR1 is SGDLS and CDR2 is YYNGEE. CDR3 size: 16 residues. CDR3 DNA: TGTGCCAGCAGCCTCGCCCGGGACAGGGGCCATTCACCCCTCCACTTT. As protein: CASSLARDRGHSPLHF.

A few counts support this clone. The chain is built from TRBV19 and TRBJ1-4; no clear D. Between the trimmed V and J ends, which lost 5 bases and 0 bases, there was a span of 10 bases. In germline, CDR1 is LNHDA, CDR2 SQIVND (reference sequence). The CDR3 consists of 15 residues. CDR3: CASSFSRATNEKLFF. DNA of the CDR3: TGTGCCAGTAGTTTCTCGCGGGCAACTAATGAAAAACTGTTTTTT. Complete variable domain (other parts from reference TRBV19 and TRBJ1-4): DGGITQSPKYLFRKEGQNVTLSCEQNLNHDAMYWYRQDPGQGLRLIYYSQIVNDFQKGDIAEGYSVSREKKESFPLTVTSAQKNPTAFYLCASSFSRATNEKLFFGSGTQLSVL.

J is TRBJ2-1 and V is TRBV4-1; a possible D gene is TRBD1 (5 bases). V lost 5 bases and J lost 1, with 15 bases in between. Germline assignment: CDR1 MGHRA and CDR2 YSYEKL. This CDR3 spans 16 amino acids. The CDR3 loop reads CASSTIGVGSYNEQFF. The CDR3 DNA is TGCGCCAGCAGCACTATAGGGGTCGGGTCCTACAATGAGCAGTTCTTC.

This chain connects TRBV3-1 (or the pseudogene TRBV3-2) to TRBJ2-3; 8 bases match TRBD1. Germline V gene lookup returns CDR1 LGHDT and CDR2 YNNKEL (reference sequence). The CDR3 extends over 16 amino acids. V gave up 1 base and J gave up 5 bases; unmatched junction bases: 8. The CDR3 is CASSQVTGGGIDTQYF. DNA of the CDR3: TGTGCCAGCAGCCAAGTTACAGGGGGTGGAATAGATACGCAGTATTTT.

This chain joins TRBV5-1 and TRBJ2-3, with TRBD2 matching 9 bases. After removal of 0 bases from V and 2 bases from J, the junction contained 4 bases not matched to a gene. CDR3 length equals 16 residues. Germline V gives CDR1 SGHRS, CDR2 YFSETQ. The CDR3 loop is CASSLEASGVTDTQYF. The CDR3 nucleotides read TGCGCCAGCAGCTTGGAGGCTAGCGGGGTCACAGATACGCAGTATTTT.

The J gene is TRBJ1-4, the V gene TRBV6-1; D is ambiguous. Trimming removed 3 bases from V and 7 bases from J, with 12 bases in between. The germline V gene has CDR1 MNHNS and CDR2 SASEGT. This CDR3 has 14 residues. CDR3 in amino acids: CASSDPLEGEKLFF. CDR3 nucleotides: TGTGCCAGCAGTGATCCACTTGAGGGTGAAAAACTGTTTTTT.

In nucleotides, the CDR3 is TGTGCCAGCAGCTTAGGGGGACTAGCGGGGTATGAGCAGTACTTC. The encoded protein is CASSLGGLAGYEQYF. The chain uses TRBV7-2 and TRBJ2-7; TRBD2 aligns across 13 bases. CDR1 is SGHTA, CDR2 FQGNSA, per germline. V was clipped by 1 base and J by 7 bases; unmatched bases: 4. CDR3 length: 15 amino acids.

This clone was picked up one time. The V and J genes are TRBV7-2 and TRBJ1-3; D is unclear. Germline-derived CDR1 and CDR2 are SGHTA and FQGNSA. Trimming stripped 5 bases from V and 0 bases from J, with 14 bases between. The CDR3 extends over 16 amino acids. CDR3 sequence: CASSTRTEDSGNTIYF. CDR3 sequence (DNA): TGTGCCAGCAGCACTAGGACGGAAGACTCTGGAAACACCATATATTTT.

The rearrangement joins TRBV4-1 to TRBJ1-1; a weak D match, TRBD1 (5 bases). The germline V and J ends were trimmed by 1 base and 6 bases, with 24 bases remaining between them. CDR1 is MGHRA and CDR2 is YSYEKL in the germline V gene. The CDR3 has 18 residues. CDR3 in amino acids: CASSQGLIRRGRGAEAFF. The DNA for the CDR3 is TGCGCCAGCAGCCAAGGCCTAATCCGGAGGGGCCGTGGGGCTGAAGCTTTCTTT.